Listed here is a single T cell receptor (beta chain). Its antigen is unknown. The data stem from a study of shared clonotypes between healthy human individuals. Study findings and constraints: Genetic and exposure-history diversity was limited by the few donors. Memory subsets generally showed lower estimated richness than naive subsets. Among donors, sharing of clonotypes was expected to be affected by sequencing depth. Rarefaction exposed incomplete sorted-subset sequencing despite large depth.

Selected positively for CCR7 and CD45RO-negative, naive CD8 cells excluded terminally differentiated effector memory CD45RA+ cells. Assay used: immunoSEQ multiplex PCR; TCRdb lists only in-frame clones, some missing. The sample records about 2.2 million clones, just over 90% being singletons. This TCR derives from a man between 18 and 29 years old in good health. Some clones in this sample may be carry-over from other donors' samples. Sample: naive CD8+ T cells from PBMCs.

In DNA form, the CDR3 reads TGTGCCAGCACTACCCCGGGAGAGTTCAATGAGCAGTTCTTC. Protein: CASTTPGEFNEQFF. The chain combines TRBV9 with TRBJ2-1, with D possibly TRBD2 on 6 matching bases. This CDR3 is built from 14 residues. The V and J ends lost 6 bases and 6 bases respectively, with 16 bases between them. Germline assignment: CDR1 SGDLS and CDR2 YYNGEE. The whole variable domain, remainder taken from reference TRBV9 and TRBJ2-1, is DSGVTQTPKHLITATGQRVTLRCSPRSGDLSVYWYQQSLDQGLQFLIQYYNGEERAKGNILERFSAQQFPDLHSELNLSSLELGDSALYFCASTTPGEFNEQFFGPGTRLTVL.